This T cell receptor beta chain was obtained from a study of cytomegalovirus exposure and HLA in healthy donors. The wider study: A prior analysis found around 110 million unique TCR beta sequences from 170 million or so T cells.

The CDR3 runs to 14 residues. Researchers ran the PCR with 60 Vbeta and 13 Jbeta primers. TCRdb's copy holds only in-frame clones and misses some; the assay was immunoSEQ multiplex PCR. The sample lists roughly 160,000 clones; 70% to 85% were seen once. The TCR was taken from a man aged 50 to 60 in good health and CMV-seropositive. The sequenced sample consisted of PBMCs. This chain links TRBV21-1 with TRBJ1-1; the table assigns TRBD1, which was not confirmed against the DNA. TRBV21-1 represents a pseudogene. CDR3 loop: CASSRDRVGTEAFF. CDR3 bases: TGTGCCAGCAGCCGAGACAGGGTGGGGACTGAAGCTTTCTTT.